Below are 16 T cell receptor beta chains sequenced from a single sample in a study of blood T cell repertoires in COVID-19. TCRdb's copy holds only in-frame clones and misses some; the assay was immunoSEQ multiplex PCR. Here the sample spans roughly 65,000 clones, 80% to 85% being singletons. Input material: peripheral blood. The receptors derive from a man older than 75 with acute or convalescent COVID-19.

This clone was counted at least ten times. This chain links TRBV6-5 with TRBJ2-3, with D possibly being TRBD2 (6 bases). V lost 2 bases and J lost 2, with 8 bases in between. CDR1 is MNHEY, CDR2 SVGAGI, per germline. This CDR3 spans 14 amino acids. CDR3 loop: CASSYGGVTDTQYF. The CDR3 DNA reads as TGTGCCAGCAGTTACGGCGGGGTCACAGATACGCAGTATTTT.

This rearrangement joins TRBV19 to TRBJ2-5, with 10 bases that match TRBD1. The CDR3 extends over 15 amino acids. The trim removed 4 bases at V and 5 bases at J, leaving 7 bases unmatched. Looked up from germline, CDR1 is LNHDA and CDR2 is SQIVND (reference sequence). CDR3: CASSRDRGSSETQYF. The DNA of the CDR3 is TGTGCCAGTAGTAGGGACAGGGGTTCCTCGGAGACCCAGTACTTC.

J is TRBJ1-2 and V is TRBV28, with 7 bases that match TRBD1. CDR3 length: 15 amino acids. Germline V CDR1 and CDR2: MDHEN, SYDVKM. Losses at the gene ends were 6 bases for V and 1 base for J; bases not matched to a gene: 8. CDR3 coding DNA: TGTGCCAGCAGCAGGGGGACGGGGATTAACTATGGCTACACCTTC. It codes for CASSRGTGINYGYTF.

CDR3 loop: CASSSAGAWADTQYF. In DNA, the CDR3 is TGTGCCAGCAGCTCTGCGGGGGCATGGGCAGATACGCAGTATTTT. The V and J genes are TRBV5-4 and TRBJ2-3; possibly TRBD2 for D (7 bases). Looked up from germline, CDR1 is SGHNT and CDR2 is YYREEE (reference sequence). This CDR3 is 15 amino acids long. The V gene lost 3 bases and the J gene lost 4 bases, with 15 bases spanning the gap.

The V call is TRBV30, the J call TRBJ1-4; TRBD1 might be the D (6 bases). In germline, CDR1 is GTSNPN, CDR2 SVGIG (reference sequence). The CDR3 sequence is 13 residues long. The V gene lost 5 bases and the J gene lost 2 bases, with 9 bases spanning the gap. The CDR3 coding sequence is TGTGCCTGGGAAGGACAGACTAATGAAAAACTGTTTTTT. It encodes CAWEGQTNEKLFF. The variable domain in full, with the rest retrieved from reference TRBV30 and TRBJ1-4, is SQTIHQWPATLVQPVGSPLSLECTVEGTSNPNLYWYRQAAGRGLQLLFYSVGIGQISSEVPQNLSASRPQDRQFILSSKKLLLSDSGFYLCAWEGQTNEKLFFGSGTQLSVL.

The chain links TRBV7-9 to TRBJ2-3; D might be TRBD1 (6 bases). Germline V gene data show CDR1 as SEHNR and CDR2 as FQNEAQ (reference sequence). This CDR3 has 15 amino acids. Deletions cut 5 bases from V and 3 bases from J, with 15 bases between. Written as DNA, the CDR3 is TGTGCCAGCAGCCCTCCAGGGGTCAGGACAGATACGCAGTATTTT. Protein sequence: CASSPPGVRTDTQYF.

The chain joins TRBV5-4 to TRBJ2-2; possible D gene TRBD2, 6 bases. V shed 2 bases and J shed 6 bases, with 11 bases lying between them. CDR1 is SGHNT, CDR2 YYREEE, per germline (reference sequence). The CDR3 runs to 14 residues. CDR3 sequence reads: CASSFGGIAGELFF. The CDR3 DNA follows: TGTGCCAGCAGCTTTGGGGGGATCGCCGGGGAGCTGTTTTTT.

The chain joins TRBV30 to TRBJ1-2; D perhaps matches TRBD1 (5 bases). Germline CDR1 and CDR2: GTSNPN and SVGIG (reference sequence). This CDR3 has 13 amino acids. V lost 7 bases and J 8 bases, leaving 20 bases between the germline ends. The CDR3 nucleotides are TGTGCCTCCCAAACCGACAGTTTTTTGGGCTACACCTTC. It is translated as CASQTDSFLGYTF.

The V call is TRBV2, the J call TRBJ2-2; 8 positions agree with TRBD1. This CDR3 comprises 16 residues. Germline V lookup: CDR1 SNHLY, CDR2 FYNNEI. V dropped 4 bases and J dropped 0; count of bases not matched to a gene: 4. Written as DNA, the CDR3 is TGTGCCAGCAGTGGGGACAGGCTCGCGAACACCGGGGAGCTGTTTTTT. Encoded protein: CASSGDRLANTGELFF.

This clone was recorded a few times. V and J are TRBV19 and TRBJ1-1; D might be TRBD1 (6 bases). V lost 4 bases and J 0 bases, leaving 9 bases between the germline ends. CDR3 length: 14 residues. Per germline, CDR1 LNHDA and CDR2 SQIVND (reference sequence). The CDR3 region is CASSRQAMNTEAFF. CDR3 in DNA: TGTGCCAGTAGTAGACAGGCGATGAACACTGAAGCTTTCTTT.

The CDR3: CASSSEGATGENEQFF. The CDR3 region has the DNA TGTGCCAGCAGCTCGGAGGGAGCTACTGGGGAGAATGAGCAGTTCTTC. The gene calls are TRBV21-1 and TRBJ2-1; the table's TRBD2 call for D was not verified on the DNA. TRBV21-1 is classified as a pseudogene. The CDR3 sequence is 16 residues long.

CDR3 in DNA: TGTGCCAGCAGTCTCGACTCTAGGTCCTCCTACAATGAGCAGTTCTTC. It yields the protein CASSLDSRSSYNEQFF. The chain carries TRBV6-2 or TRBV6-3 and TRBJ2-1; D uncertain. This CDR3 is 16 amino acids long. V was clipped by 5 bases and J by 0 bases, with 14 bases between them. The V gene's germline CDR1 is MNHEY and CDR2 SVGEGT.

This sequence joins TRBV5-6 and TRBJ2-1, with TRBD2 identical over 8 bases. V shed 5 bases and J 4 bases; nucleotides not matched to a gene: 11. Looked up from germline, CDR1 is SGHDT and CDR2 is YYEEEE. This CDR3 has 16 residues. Here the CDR3 DNA reads TGTGCCAGCAGGACCCTAACTAGCGGAGGATACAATGAGCAGTTCTTC. This gives the protein CASRTLTSGGYNEQFF.

The rearrangement links TRBV6-6 to TRBJ2-7; 7 bases map to TRBD2. V dropped 1 base and J dropped 6; count of bases not matched to a gene: 12. Germline V CDR1 and CDR2: MNHNY, SVGAGI (reference sequence). This CDR3 comprises 16 residues. CDR3 residues: CASSYWLAVDRGEQYF. CDR3 in DNA: TGTGCCAGCAGTTACTGGCTAGCGGTAGACCGGGGCGAGCAGTACTTC.

The genes are TRBV11-2 and TRBJ2-1, with a tentative D call TRBD2 (6 bases). CDR3 length equals 14 residues. Looked up from germline, CDR1 is SGHAT and CDR2 is FQNNGV. The ends were cut back, 3 bases at V and 6 bases at J, with 12 bases in the middle. Here the CDR3 reads CASSFAGPSNEQFF. Written as DNA, the CDR3 is TGTGCCAGCAGCTTTGCGGGACCCAGCAATGAGCAGTTCTTC.

CDR3: CASSSYRGSEAFF. The CDR3 DNA is TGTGCCAGCAGCTCCTACAGGGGTTCTGAAGCTTTCTTT. The chain uses TRBV11-2 and TRBJ1-1; TRBD1 matches 7 bases. Trimming cost V 4 bases and J 6 bases; bases outside gene matches: 5. Germline V gene data show CDR1 as SGHAT and CDR2 as FQNNGV. CDR3 length equals 13 residues.